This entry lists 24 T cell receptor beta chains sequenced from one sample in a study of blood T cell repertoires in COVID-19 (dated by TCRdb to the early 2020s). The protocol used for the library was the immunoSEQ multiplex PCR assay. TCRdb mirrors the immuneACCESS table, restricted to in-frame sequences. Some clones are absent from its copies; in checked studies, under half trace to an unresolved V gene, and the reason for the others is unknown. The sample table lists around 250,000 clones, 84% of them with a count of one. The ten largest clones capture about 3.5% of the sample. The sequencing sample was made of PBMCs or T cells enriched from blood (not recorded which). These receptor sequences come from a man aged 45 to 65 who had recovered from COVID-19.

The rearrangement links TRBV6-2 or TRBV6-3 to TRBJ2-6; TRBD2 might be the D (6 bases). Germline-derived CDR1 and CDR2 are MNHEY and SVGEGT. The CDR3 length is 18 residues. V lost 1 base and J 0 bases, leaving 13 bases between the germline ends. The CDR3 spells CASSYLAGRPSGANVLTF. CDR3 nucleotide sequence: TGTGCCAGCAGTTACTTGGCAGGGAGGCCCTCTGGGGCCAACGTCCTGACTTTC.

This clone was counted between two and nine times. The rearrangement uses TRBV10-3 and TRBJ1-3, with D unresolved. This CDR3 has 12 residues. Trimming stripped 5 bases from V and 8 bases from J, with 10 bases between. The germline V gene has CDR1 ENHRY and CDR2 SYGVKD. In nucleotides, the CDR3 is TGTGCCATCAGTCCCCGGGTGGACACCATATATTTT. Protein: CAISPRVDTIYF.

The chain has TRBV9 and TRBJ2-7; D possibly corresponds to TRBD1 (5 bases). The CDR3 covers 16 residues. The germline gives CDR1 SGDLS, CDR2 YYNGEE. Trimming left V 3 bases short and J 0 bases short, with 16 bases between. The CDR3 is CASSAQTGHSSYEQYF. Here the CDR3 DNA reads TGTGCCAGCAGCGCCCAGACTGGACATAGCTCCTACGAGCAGTACTTC.

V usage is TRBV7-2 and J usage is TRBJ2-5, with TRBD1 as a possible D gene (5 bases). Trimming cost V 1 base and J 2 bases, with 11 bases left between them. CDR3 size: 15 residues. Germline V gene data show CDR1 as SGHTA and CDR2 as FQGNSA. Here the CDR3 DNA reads TGTGCCAGCAGCTTAGGGCGCAGGGTTCAAGAGACCCAGTACTTC. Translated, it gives CASSLGRRVQETQYF.

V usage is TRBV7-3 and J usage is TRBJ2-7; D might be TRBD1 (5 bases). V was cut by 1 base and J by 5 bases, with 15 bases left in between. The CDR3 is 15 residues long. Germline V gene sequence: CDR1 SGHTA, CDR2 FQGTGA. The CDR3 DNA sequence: TGTGCCAGCAGCTTAATGGTGGCAGGGCTTAACGAGCAGTACTTC. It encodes CASSLMVAGLNEQYF.

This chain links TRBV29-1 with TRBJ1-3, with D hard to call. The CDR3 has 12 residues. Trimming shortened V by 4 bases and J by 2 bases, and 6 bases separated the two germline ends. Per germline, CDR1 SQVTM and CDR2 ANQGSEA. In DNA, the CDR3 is TGCAGCGTTGGTAGTCCTGGAAACACCATATATTTT. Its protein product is CSVGSPGNTIYF.

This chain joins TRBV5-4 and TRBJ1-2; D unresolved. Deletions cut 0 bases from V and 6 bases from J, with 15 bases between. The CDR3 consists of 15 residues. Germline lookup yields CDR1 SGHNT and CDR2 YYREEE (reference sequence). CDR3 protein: CASSLELRRIDGYTF. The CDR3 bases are TGTGCCAGCAGCTTGGAGCTGCGGAGGATTGATGGCTACACCTTC.

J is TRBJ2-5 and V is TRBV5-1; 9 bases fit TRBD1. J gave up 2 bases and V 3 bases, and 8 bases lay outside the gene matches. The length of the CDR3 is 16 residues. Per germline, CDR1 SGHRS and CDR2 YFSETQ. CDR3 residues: CASSSSGTGRQETQYF. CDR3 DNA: TGCGCCAGCAGCTCCAGCGGGACAGGGAGACAAGAGACCCAGTACTTC.

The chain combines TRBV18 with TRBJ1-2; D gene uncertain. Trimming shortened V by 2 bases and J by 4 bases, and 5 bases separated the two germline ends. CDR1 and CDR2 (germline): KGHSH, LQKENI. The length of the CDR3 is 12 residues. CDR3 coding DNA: TGTGCCAGCTCACCAGGGAGCTATGGCTACACCTTC. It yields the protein CASSPGSYGYTF.

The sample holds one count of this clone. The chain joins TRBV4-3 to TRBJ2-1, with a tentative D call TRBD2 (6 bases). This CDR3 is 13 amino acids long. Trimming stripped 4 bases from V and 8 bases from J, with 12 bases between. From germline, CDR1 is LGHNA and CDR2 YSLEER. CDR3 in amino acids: CASSRQAGYEQFF. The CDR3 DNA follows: TGCGCCAGCAGCCGCCAGGCGGGGTATGAGCAGTTCTTC.

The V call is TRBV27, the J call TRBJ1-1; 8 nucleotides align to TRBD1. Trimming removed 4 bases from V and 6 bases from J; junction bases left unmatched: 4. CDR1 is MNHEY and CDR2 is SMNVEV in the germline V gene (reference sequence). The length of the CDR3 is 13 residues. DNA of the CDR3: TGTGCCAGCAGTTGGACAGGGAGGCCTGAAGCTTTCTTT. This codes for CASSWTGRPEAFF.

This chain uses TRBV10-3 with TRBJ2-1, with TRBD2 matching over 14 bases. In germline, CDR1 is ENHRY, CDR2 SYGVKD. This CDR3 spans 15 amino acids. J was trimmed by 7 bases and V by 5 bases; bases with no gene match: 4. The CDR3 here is CAISYGTSGSNEQFF. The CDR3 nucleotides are TGTGCCATCAGTTACGGGACTAGCGGGAGTAATGAGCAGTTCTTC.

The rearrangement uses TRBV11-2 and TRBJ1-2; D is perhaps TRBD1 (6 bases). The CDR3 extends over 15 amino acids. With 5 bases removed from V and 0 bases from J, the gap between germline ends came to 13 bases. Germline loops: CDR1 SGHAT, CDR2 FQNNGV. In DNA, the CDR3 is TGTGCCAGCAGCCTGTGGACAGAAGCTAACTATGGCTACACCTTC. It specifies CASSLWTEANYGYTF.

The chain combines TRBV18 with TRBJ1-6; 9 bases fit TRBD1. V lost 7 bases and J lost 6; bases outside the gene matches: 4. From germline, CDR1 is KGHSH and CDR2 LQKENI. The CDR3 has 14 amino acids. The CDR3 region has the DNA TGTGCCAGCTTTGCGACAGGGGGTAATTCACCCCTCCACTTT. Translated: CASFATGGNSPLHF.

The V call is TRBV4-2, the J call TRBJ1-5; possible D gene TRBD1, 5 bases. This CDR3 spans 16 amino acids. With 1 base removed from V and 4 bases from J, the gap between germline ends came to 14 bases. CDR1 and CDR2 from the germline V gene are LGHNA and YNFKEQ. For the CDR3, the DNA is TGTGCCAGCAGCCAAGCTGTGATGGGGACTAATCAGCCCCAGCATTTT. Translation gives CASSQAVMGTNQPQHF.

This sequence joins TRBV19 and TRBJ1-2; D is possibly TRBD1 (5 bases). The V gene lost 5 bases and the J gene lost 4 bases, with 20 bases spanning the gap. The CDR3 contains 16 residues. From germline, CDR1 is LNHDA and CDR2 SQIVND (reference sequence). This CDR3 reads CASSPESPGSIYGYTF. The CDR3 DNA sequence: TGTGCCAGTAGTCCCGAGAGTCCAGGGTCTATCTATGGCTACACCTTC.

This CDR3 reads CASSPDRGNSPLHF. CDR3 nucleotide sequence: TGTGCCAGCAGCCCGGACAGGGGTAATTCACCCCTCCACTTT. The V and J genes are TRBV3-1 (or the pseudogene TRBV3-2) and TRBJ1-6, with TRBD1 matching 9 bases. The CDR3 extends over 14 amino acids. Germline loops: CDR1 LGHDT, CDR2 YNNKEL (reference sequence). The trim removed 4 bases at V and 6 bases at J, leaving 1 base unmatched.

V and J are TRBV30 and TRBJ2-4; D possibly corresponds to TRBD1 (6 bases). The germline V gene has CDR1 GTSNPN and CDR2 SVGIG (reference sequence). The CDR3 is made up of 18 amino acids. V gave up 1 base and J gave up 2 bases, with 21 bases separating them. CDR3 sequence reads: CAWSDGTPKTLPKNIQYF. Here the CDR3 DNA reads TGTGCCTGGAGTGACGGGACACCTAAGACCCTACCCAAAAACATTCAGTACTTC.

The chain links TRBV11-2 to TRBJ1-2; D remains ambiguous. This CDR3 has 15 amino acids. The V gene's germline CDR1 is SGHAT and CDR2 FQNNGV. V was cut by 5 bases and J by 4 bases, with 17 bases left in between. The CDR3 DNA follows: TGTGCCAGCAGCCCGCAACCCGGGGTCCTCTATGGCTACACCTTC. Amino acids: CASSPQPGVLYGYTF.

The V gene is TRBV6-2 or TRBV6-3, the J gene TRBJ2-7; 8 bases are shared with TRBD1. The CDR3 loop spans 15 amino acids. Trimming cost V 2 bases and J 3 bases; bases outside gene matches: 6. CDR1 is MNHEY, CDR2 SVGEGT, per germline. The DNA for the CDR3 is TGTGCCAGCAGTTACCAACAGGGGGGACACTACGAGCAGTACTTC. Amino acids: CASSYQQGGHYEQYF.

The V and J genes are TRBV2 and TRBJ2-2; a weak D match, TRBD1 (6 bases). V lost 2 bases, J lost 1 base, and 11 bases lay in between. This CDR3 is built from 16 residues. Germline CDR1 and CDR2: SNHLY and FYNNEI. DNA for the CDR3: TGTGCCAGCAGTGAACATGGACAGATGAACACCGGGGAGCTGTTTTTT. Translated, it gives CASSEHGQMNTGELFF.

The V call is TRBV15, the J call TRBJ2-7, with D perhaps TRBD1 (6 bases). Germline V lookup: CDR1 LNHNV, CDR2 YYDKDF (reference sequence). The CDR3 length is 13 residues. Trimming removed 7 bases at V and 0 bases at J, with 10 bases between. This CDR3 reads CATKEQGSYEQYF. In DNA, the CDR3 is TGTGCCACCAAAGAACAGGGCTCCTACGAGCAGTACTTC.

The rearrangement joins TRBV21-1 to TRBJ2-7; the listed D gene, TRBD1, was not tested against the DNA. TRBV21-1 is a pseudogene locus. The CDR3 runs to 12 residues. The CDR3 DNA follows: TGCCTACCACGACAGGGAACTTACGAGCAGTACTTC. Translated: CLPRQGTYEQYF.

In DNA, the CDR3 is TGTGCCAGCAGTGAAGGGGTCCCTCCGGTAGTGGGCAATCAGCCCCAGCATTTT. Residues: CASSEGVPPVVGNQPQHF. The chain combines TRBV6-4 with TRBJ1-5; D is possibly TRBD1 (5 bases). Deletions cut 3 bases from V and 2 bases from J, with 20 bases between. CDR1 and CDR2 from the germline V gene are MRHNA and SNTAGT. The CDR3 loop spans 18 amino acids.